The sample holds a few counts of the clone carrying this TCR beta chain. Its antigen is undetermined. The V gene end was trimmed by 5 bases and the J gene end by 4 bases; junction bases not matched to a gene: 3. CDR3 size: 15 residues. TCRdb redid the calling of the RT-PCR reads with MiXCR, one entry per CDR3 protein. The table lists about 800,000 distinct CDR3 sequences, 21% of them singletons, with roughly a tenth in the top ten. The record originates from a study of response to subunit inactivated influenza vaccine. Whole-study results and caveats: Only a handful of new T cells, the authors suggested, are recruited with each seasonal influenza vaccination.

The origin of this receptor is a man aged 45-60 years who received an inactivated influenza vaccine. V is TRBV12-3 or TRBV12-4 and J is TRBJ1-4; 11 bases are a match to TRBD1. This sample comprised PBMCs from blood, obtained around 5 days after vaccination. CDR3 coding DNA: TGTGCCAGCAGTAACGGGACAGGGGGTAATGAAAAACTGTTTTTT. As protein: CASSNGTGGNEKLFF.